Listed here is a single T cell receptor beta chain. During the collection period, no donor immune events like infections were recorded. CDR1 is MDHEN and CDR2 is SYDVKM in the germline V gene. The CDR3 totals 14 residues. Trimming pared 5 bases from V and 3 bases from J, leaving 14 bases between. The sample belongs to a study of identifying expanded T cells in peripheral blood. The assay was immunoSEQ multiplex PCR, and TCRdb's table has in-frame clones only and misses some. The sample holds about 85,000 clones, more than 70% seen once. The V call is TRBV28, the J call TRBJ2-7; D perhaps matches TRBD1 (5 bases). This sequence was found in a person aged 18 to 75 in good health. The sequenced sample was blood. The CDR3 loop is CASSPGSLSYEQYF. The CDR3 region has the DNA TGTGCCAGCAGTCCAGGGTCCCTAAGCTACGAGCAGTACTTC.